These T cell receptor beta chains were read from a single sample in a study of CXCR3-negative and CXCR3-positive naive CD8 T cells. TCRdb derives one entry per CDR3 protein from the 5' RACE reads, leaving out DNA. The sample shows about 150,000 distinct CDR3 sequences, and 0.45% to 0.6% sits with its ten largest clones. Sequencing input: naive CXCR3+ CD8+ T cells from blood. Source of these receptors: a human donor in good health. Some clones in this sample may be carry-over from other donors' samples. The CDR3 runs from the conserved cysteine through the conserved F or W.

TRBJ2-3	TRBV5-6	CASSFGSRPASTDTQYF
TRBJ1-1	TRBV29-1	CSVAKGPNTEAFF
TRBJ2-1	TRBV29-1	CSVGQGEYNEQFF
TRBJ2-7	TRBV27	CATFDRGSGEQYF
TRBJ1-2	TRBV29-1	CSFEEWGSGYTF
TRBJ2-3	TRBV11-2	CASSPRDRVTDTQYF
TRBJ2-1	TRBV12-3/TRBV12-4	CASGLRDYNEQFF
TRBJ2-3	TRBV4-2	CASSQDLGTSGTDTQYF
TRBJ2-7	TRBV28	CASSYHGTSSYEQYF
TRBJ2-5	TRBV20-1	CSARVWAFGTSGSFHQETQYF
TRBJ1-3	TRBV2	CASRTQGATSGNTIYF
TRBJ2-5	TRBV29-1	CSVIRRGQLGETQYF
TRBJ2-7	TRBV4-1	CASSQDGAGNYEQYF